The T cell receptor beta chain described here comes from a study of blood T cell repertoires in COVID-19. Background on the study: COVID-19 samples collected from the United States, Italy and Spain covered acute and convalescent phases. T cells, B-cell-depleted T cells, or PBMCs provided the cDNA or gDNA that served as material.

The table came from immunoSEQ multiplex PCR; TCRdb's copy has only in-frame clones and leaves some out. The sample consists of approximately 240,000 clones, 80% to 90% of them appearing once. The cohort comprised adults aged 18 to 89 years residing in approximately 25 US areas. Cohort allocation depended upon clinical history that participants reported. With 2 bases clipped from V and 5 bases from J, the junction kept 9 bases outside the gene matches. The CDR3 length is 17 residues. The V gene's germline CDR1 is PRHDT and CDR2 FYEKMQ (reference sequence). The material sequenced was PBMCs or T cells enriched from blood (not recorded which). This receptor was obtained from a woman between 18 and 29 years old in a cohort exposed to, infected with or recovered from COVID-19 (not recorded which). The rearrangement links TRBV13 to TRBJ2-2; the match to TRBD2 covers 9 bases. Here the CDR3 DNA reads TGTGCCAGCAGCTTATCGGGTAGCGGGGGTATGACCGGGGAGCTGTTTTTT. As protein: CASSLSGSGGMTGELFF.